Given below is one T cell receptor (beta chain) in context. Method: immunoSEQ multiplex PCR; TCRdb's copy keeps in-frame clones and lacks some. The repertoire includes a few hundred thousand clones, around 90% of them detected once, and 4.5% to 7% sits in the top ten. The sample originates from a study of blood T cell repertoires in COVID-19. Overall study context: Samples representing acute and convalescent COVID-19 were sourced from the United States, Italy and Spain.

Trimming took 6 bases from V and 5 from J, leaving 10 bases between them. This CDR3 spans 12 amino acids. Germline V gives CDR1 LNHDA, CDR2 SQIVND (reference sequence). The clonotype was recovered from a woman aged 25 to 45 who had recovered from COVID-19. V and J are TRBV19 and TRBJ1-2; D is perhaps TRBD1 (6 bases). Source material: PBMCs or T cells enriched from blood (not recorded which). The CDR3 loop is CASRRTAYGYTF. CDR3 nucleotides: TGTGCCAGTAGAAGGACAGCTTATGGCTACACCTTC.